This TCR beta chain was retrieved from a study of T-cell memory formation after mild COVID-19. Germline CDR1 KGHDR, CDR2 SFDVKD. V was clipped by 4 bases and J by 2 bases, with 17 bases between them. The CDR3 loop spans 17 amino acids. This clonotype was seen only a few times. TCRdb re-called the 5' RACE reads through MiXCR, storing one row per CDR3 protein. The table has some 120,000 distinct CDR3 sequences, 15% to 20% seen once. The chain carries TRBV24-1 and TRBJ1-5; D is unresolved. Sequencing was done on a sample of PBMCs or a T cell subset sorted from them (not recorded which). This clonotype was obtained from an adult woman who had mild COVID-19 (a few samples of this study predate the infection). Cell type and time point are not known. In DNA, the CDR3 is TGTGCCACCAGTGACCCCCGTACGGGCGGGGGCAATCAGCCCCAGCATTTT. Translation: CATSDPRTGGGNQPQHF.